These 23 T cell receptor beta chains were all obtained from the same sample, sequenced in a study of blood T cell repertoires in COVID-19. Clones were sequenced by immunoSEQ multiplex PCR, and TCRdb holds only the in-frame ones, with some missing. This table holds roughly 250,000 clones, about nine tenths found once. The sample was PBMCs or T cells enriched from blood (not recorded which). All receptors come from a woman aged 25 to 39 with acute COVID-19.

This clone came up once. The chain uses TRBV6-5 and TRBJ1-2; TRBD1 matches 8 bases. The CDR3 loop spans 15 amino acids. V lost 4 bases to trimming and J lost 0 bases; unmatched junction nucleotides: 4. Per germline, CDR1 MNHEY and CDR2 SVGAGI. The chain's CDR3 is CASSWTGTTNYGYTF. The CDR3 nucleotides are TGTGCCAGCAGTTGGACAGGGACGACTAACTATGGCTACACCTTC.

This clone was counted between two and nine times. The chain employs TRBV4-3 and TRBJ1-3; weak D call: TRBD1 (5 bases). CDR3 length: 18 amino acids. Germline V CDR1 and CDR2: LGHNA, YSLEER. V was pared by 4 bases and J by 3 bases, with 22 bases between. Here the CDR3 reads CASSRRESGPSIGNTIYF. The CDR3 DNA is TGCGCCAGCAGCCGCAGGGAATCCGGACCCTCGATTGGAAACACCATATATTTT.

The chain recombines TRBV6-4 with TRBJ2-3; 14 bases fit TRBD2. V was clipped by 6 bases and J by 4 bases; unmatched bases: 9. Per the germline V gene, CDR1 is MRHNA and CDR2 is SNTAGT. The CDR3 sequence is 17 residues long. The CDR3 loop reads CASSRLAGGPGSDTQYF. The CDR3 coding sequence is TGTGCCAGCAGCAGACTAGCGGGGGGGCCAGGGTCAGATACGCAGTATTTT.

CDR3 bases: TGTGCCAGCAGTGGTGGCCCCCCGGGAGCTTTCTTT. Protein: CASSGGPPGAFF. The chain recombines TRBV28 with TRBJ1-1, with unresolved D. This CDR3 spans 12 amino acids. Germline V gives CDR1 MDHEN, CDR2 SYDVKM. V was trimmed by 5 bases and J by 10 bases, leaving 14 bases between them.

This clone was detected only once. V and J are TRBV5-4 and TRBJ1-4; TRBD1 is a possible D gene (5 bases). V lost 3 bases and J lost 2, with 11 bases in between. Germline-derived CDR1 and CDR2 are SGHNT and YYREEE (reference sequence). The CDR3 has 15 amino acids. In DNA form, the CDR3 reads TGTGCCAGCAGCTGGGGCTTGGGGACTAATGAAAAACTGTTTTTT. Protein product: CASSWGLGTNEKLFF.

The genes are TRBV6-2 or TRBV6-3 and TRBJ2-1, with 10 bases matching TRBD2. The CDR3 length is 21 residues. V lost 3 bases and J lost 6; bases outside the gene matches: 23. CDR1 and CDR2 (germline): MNHEY, SVGEGT. The CDR3 region has the DNA TGTGCCAGCAGTTATAAATTGGGTTCTAGCGGGGGACCCATGGGCGGCAATGAGCAGTTCTTC. It yields the protein CASSYKLGSSGGPMGGNEQFF.

The CDR3 loop is CATSTWTGINGYTF. DNA for the CDR3: TGTGCCACCAGCACCTGGACAGGGATCAATGGCTACACCTTC. The chain carries TRBV15 and TRBJ1-2, with 8 nucleotides matching TRBD1. The CDR3 loop spans 14 amino acids. Unmatched junction bases numbered 7, after V lost 4 bases and J lost 6 bases. The germline CDR1 and CDR2 sequences are LNHNV and YYDKDF (reference sequence).

The chain has TRBV6-5 and TRBJ1-1, with 8 bases that match TRBD1. This CDR3 has 15 residues. V lost 2 bases, J lost 4 bases, and 6 bases stayed unmatched. Germline V lookup: CDR1 MNHEY, CDR2 SVGAGI. In DNA form, the CDR3 reads TGTGCCAGCAGTTACCGGACAGGGCGGGGCACTGAAGCTTTCTTT. It codes for CASSYRTGRGTEAFF.

The gene calls are TRBV30 and TRBJ2-6; possibly TRBD1 for D (5 bases). The CDR3 runs 16 residues. Germline V CDR1 and CDR2: GTSNPN, SVGIG (reference sequence). V was clipped by 0 bases and J by 3 bases, with 12 bases between them. CDR3 sequence reads: CAWSVSRARGANVLTF. CDR3 bases: TGTGCCTGGAGTGTAAGCAGGGCGCGTGGGGCCAACGTCCTGACTTTC.

The chain carries TRBV3-1 (or the pseudogene TRBV3-2) and TRBJ1-6; the match to TRBD1 covers 9 bases. Germline lookup yields CDR1 LGHDT and CDR2 YNNKEL (reference sequence). The CDR3 extends over 16 amino acids. Germline trimming cut 2 bases from V and 7 bases from J; bases unmatched to any gene: 6. Written as DNA, the CDR3 is TGTGCCAGCAGCCAAAATGGACAGGGGTTCAATTCACCCCTCCACTTT. It translates to CASSQNGQGFNSPLHF.

The chain combines TRBV6-2 or TRBV6-3 with TRBJ1-1; TRBD1 matches at 9 bases. Germline trimming cut 5 bases from V and 8 bases from J; bases unmatched to any gene: 9. CDR3 length: 14 amino acids. Germline CDR1 and CDR2: MNHEY and SVGEGT. The CDR3 protein is CASSDGQGSAEAFF. In DNA form, the CDR3 reads TGTGCCAGCAGTGACGGACAGGGGTCCGCGGAAGCTTTCTTT.

The chain is built from TRBV16 and TRBJ1-1; 9 bases map to TRBD1. The CDR3 is 16 amino acids. Trimming at V came to 0 bases and at J to 4 bases, leaving 6 bases not matched to a gene. Germline lookup yields CDR1 KGHSY and CDR2 FQNENV. This CDR3 reads CASSQSWDRVGTEAFF. The CDR3 region has the DNA TGTGCCAGCAGCCAATCATGGGACAGGGTCGGCACTGAAGCTTTCTTT.

This clone is a singleton in its sample. The chain recombines TRBV28 with TRBJ2-7; 8 nucleotides align to TRBD2. V was clipped by 6 bases and J by 5 bases; unmatched bases: 6. The CDR3 runs 13 residues. Germline CDR1 reads MDHEN; CDR2 reads SYDVKM. Here the CDR3 DNA reads TGTGCCAGCAGGGGCGGGACTAGAGACGAGCAGTACTTC. Amino acid sequence: CASRGGTRDEQYF.

This chain connects TRBV29-1 to TRBJ2-2; D may correspond to TRBD1 or TRBD2 (6 bases each). This CDR3 comprises 14 residues. From germline, CDR1 is SQVTM and CDR2 ANQGSEA. V lost 7 bases to trimming and J lost 7 bases, with 19 bases between them. The CDR3 here is CSAGGTTQGGELFF. The CDR3 DNA follows: TGCAGCGCCGGCGGGACAACTCAAGGCGGGGAGCTGTTTTTT.

The rearrangement joins TRBV4-1 to TRBJ2-7, with TRBD1 matching 10 bases. The V segment lost 2 bases and the J segment 2 bases; nucleotides outside the gene matches: 3. The CDR3 covers 15 residues. CDR1 and CDR2 (germline): MGHRA, YSYEKL. DNA of the CDR3: TGCGCCAGCAGCCAAACCGGGACAGGGGCCTACGAGCAGTACTTC. It yields the protein CASSQTGTGAYEQYF.

The rearrangement uses TRBV10-3 and TRBJ1-2; TRBD1 matches at 10 bases. J lost 1 base, V lost 0 bases, and 2 bases had no gene match. CDR3 length: 16 amino acids. Germline CDR1 ENHRY, CDR2 SYGVKD. In DNA form, the CDR3 reads TGTGCCATCAGTGAGTCCCGGACAGGGGGTAACTATGGCTACACCTTC. As protein: CAISESRTGGNYGYTF.

This clone has more than one count but fewer than ten. The chain uses TRBV2 and TRBJ2-7, with D possibly being TRBD1 (6 bases). The CDR3 runs 11 residues. Germline CDR1 is SNHLY and CDR2 is FYNNEI. V was trimmed by 2 bases and J by 9 bases, leaving 8 bases between them. The CDR3 protein is CASSELDRQYF. The DNA for the CDR3 is TGTGCCAGCAGTGAACTGGACAGGCAGTACTTC.

This clone was seen once. The chain combines TRBV7-8 with TRBJ2-2, with 13 bases that match TRBD2. In germline, CDR1 is SGHVS, CDR2 FQNEAQ. CDR3 length: 17 amino acids. Trimming took 4 bases from V and 5 from J; bases not matched to a gene: 7. The CDR3 is CASSWGLAGLRTGELFF. DNA of the CDR3: TGTGCCAGCAGCTGGGGACTAGCGGGGTTACGGACCGGGGAGCTGTTTTTT.

With regard to this clone: This sample includes further DNA sequences coding for the same CDR3. V and J are TRBV27 and TRBJ2-7; 8 bases map to TRBD1. The V and J ends lost 2 bases and 2 bases, in that order; junction bases with no gene match: 5. The germline gives CDR1 MNHEY, CDR2 SMNVEV (reference sequence). This CDR3 has 15 amino acids. This CDR3 is CASSLGQGATYEQYF. CDR3 DNA: TGTGCCAGCAGTTTAGGCCAGGGGGCAACCTACGAGCAGTACTTC.

The chain is built from TRBV6-5 and TRBJ2-3; D ambiguous. The CDR3 consists of 15 residues. Per the germline V gene, CDR1 is MNHEY and CDR2 is SVGAGI. Trimming removed 6 bases from V and 0 bases from J, with 13 bases in between. The CDR3 protein is CASSRIPISTDTQYF. The CDR3 coding sequence is TGTGCCAGCAGCAGGATTCCCATAAGCACAGATACGCAGTATTTT.

This clone occurred once. In DNA, the CDR3 is TGTGCCAGCAGCGCTCTTCGACAGGGAATCTACGAGCAGTACTTC. As protein: CASSALRQGIYEQYF. The rearrangement links TRBV14 to TRBJ2-7; TRBD1 aligns across 7 bases. CDR1 and CDR2 (germline): SGHDN, FVKESK. With 5 bases clipped from V and 3 bases from J, the junction kept 10 bases outside the gene matches. This CDR3 region has 15 residues.

V and J are TRBV7-2 and TRBJ2-2; maybe TRBD2 (6 bases). Germline assignment: CDR1 SGHTA and CDR2 FQGNSA. The CDR3 spans 16 residues. V was cut by 4 bases and J by 3 bases, with 15 bases left in between. This chain's CDR3 is CASSSGGWYDTGELFF. The CDR3 coding sequence is TGTGCCAGCAGCTCCGGGGGTTGGTACGACACCGGGGAGCTGTTTTTT.

In regard to this clone: A much larger clone sits a single nucleotide away, making a read error possible. This chain uses TRBV6-5 with TRBJ1-6; D unresolved. V was cut by 6 bases and J by 5 bases, with 5 bases left in between. There are 12 residues in the CDR3. From germline, CDR1 is MNHEY and CDR2 SVGAGI. CDR3 amino acids: CASSPDNSPLHF. The CDR3, as DNA: TGTGCCAGCAGCCCCGATAATTCACCCCTCCACTTT.